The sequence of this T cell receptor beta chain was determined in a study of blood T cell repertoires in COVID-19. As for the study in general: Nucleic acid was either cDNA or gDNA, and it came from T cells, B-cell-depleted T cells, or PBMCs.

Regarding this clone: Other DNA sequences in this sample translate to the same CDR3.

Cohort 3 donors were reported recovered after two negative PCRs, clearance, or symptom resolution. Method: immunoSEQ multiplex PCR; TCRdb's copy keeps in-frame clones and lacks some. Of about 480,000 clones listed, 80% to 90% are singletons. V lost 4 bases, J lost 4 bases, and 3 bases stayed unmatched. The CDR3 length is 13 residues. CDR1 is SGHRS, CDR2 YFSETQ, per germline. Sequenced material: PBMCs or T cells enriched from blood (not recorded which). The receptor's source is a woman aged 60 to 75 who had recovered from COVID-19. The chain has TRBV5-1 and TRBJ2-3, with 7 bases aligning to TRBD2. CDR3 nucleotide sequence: TGCGCCAGCAGCCGGGGAGGGCCAGATACGCAGTATTTT. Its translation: CASSRGGPDTQYF. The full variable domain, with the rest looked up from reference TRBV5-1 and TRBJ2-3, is KAGVTQTPRYLIKTRGQQVTLSCSPISGHRSVSWYQQTPGQGLQFLFEYFSETQRNKGNFPGRFSGRQFSNSRSEMNVSTLELGDSALYLCASSRGGPDTQYFGPGTRLTVL.